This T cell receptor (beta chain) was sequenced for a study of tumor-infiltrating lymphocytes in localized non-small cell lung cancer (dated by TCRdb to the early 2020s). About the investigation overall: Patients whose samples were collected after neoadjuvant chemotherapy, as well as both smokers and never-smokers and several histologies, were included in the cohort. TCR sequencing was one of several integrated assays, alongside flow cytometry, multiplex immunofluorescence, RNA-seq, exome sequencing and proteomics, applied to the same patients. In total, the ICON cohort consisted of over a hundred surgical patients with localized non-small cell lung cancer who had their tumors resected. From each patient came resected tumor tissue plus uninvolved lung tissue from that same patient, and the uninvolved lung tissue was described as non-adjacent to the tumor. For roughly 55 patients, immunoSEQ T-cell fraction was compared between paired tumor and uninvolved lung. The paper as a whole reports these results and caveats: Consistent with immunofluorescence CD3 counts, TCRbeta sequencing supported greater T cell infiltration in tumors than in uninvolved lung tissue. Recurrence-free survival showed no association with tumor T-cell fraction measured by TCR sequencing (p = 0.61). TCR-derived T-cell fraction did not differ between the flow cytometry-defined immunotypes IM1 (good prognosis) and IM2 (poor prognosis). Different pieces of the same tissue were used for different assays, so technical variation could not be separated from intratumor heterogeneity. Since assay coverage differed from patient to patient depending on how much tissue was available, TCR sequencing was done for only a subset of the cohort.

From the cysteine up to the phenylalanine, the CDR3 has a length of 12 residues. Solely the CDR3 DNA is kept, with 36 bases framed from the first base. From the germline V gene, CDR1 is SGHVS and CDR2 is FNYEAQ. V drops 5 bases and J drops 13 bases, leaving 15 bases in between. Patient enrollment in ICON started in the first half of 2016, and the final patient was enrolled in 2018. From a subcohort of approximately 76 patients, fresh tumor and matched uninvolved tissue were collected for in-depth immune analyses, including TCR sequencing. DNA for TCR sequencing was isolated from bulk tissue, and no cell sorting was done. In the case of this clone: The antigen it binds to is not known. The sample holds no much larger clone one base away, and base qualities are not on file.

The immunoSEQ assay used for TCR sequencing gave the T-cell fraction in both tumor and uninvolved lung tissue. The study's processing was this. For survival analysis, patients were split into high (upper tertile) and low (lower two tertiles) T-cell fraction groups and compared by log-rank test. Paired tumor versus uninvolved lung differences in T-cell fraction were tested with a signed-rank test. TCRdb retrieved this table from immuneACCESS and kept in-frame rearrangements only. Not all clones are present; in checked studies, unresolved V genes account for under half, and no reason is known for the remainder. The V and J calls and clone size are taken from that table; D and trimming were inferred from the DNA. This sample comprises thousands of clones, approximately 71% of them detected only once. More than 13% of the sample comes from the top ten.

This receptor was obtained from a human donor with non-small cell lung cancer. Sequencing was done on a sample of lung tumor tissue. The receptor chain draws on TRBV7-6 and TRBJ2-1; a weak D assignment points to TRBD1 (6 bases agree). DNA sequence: TGTGCCAGCAGCCAACAGGGCCTTGAACAGTTCTTC. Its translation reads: CASSQQGLEQFF.